This is a list of T cell receptor beta chains from one sample in a study of T-cell memory formation after mild COVID-19. TCRdb itself ran the 5' RACE reads through MiXCR, one entry per CDR3 protein. The sample lists 550,000 to 700,000 distinct CDR3 sequences; 15% to 20% were seen once. Material for sequencing was PBMCs or a T cell subset sorted from them (not recorded which). Every receptor here comes from an adult woman who had mild COVID-19 (a few samples of this study predate the infection). Cell type and time point are not known. Each CDR3 is given with its conserved first and last residue. Fields, in order: J gene, clone size, V gene, D gene, CDR3 protein, CDR3 DNA. A D gene is named only where the DNA matches it firmly. The listing skips clone size in some rows; elsewhere it reads once, few, many or a size class.

j_call: TRBJ1-5
clone_size: .
v_call: TRBV5-8
d_call: TRBD1
cdr3_aa: CASSHGQGVAQPQHF
cdr3_nt: TGTGCCAGCAGCCACGGACAGGGTGTTGCTCAGCCCCAGCATTTT

j_call: TRBJ2-1
clone_size: .
v_call: TRBV7-9
d_call: TRBD2
cdr3_aa: CASIGLAGGLDNEQFF
cdr3_nt: TGTGCCAGCATAGGACTAGCGGGAGGTTTAGACAATGAGCAGTTCTTC

j_call: TRBJ1-2
clone_size: few
v_call: TRBV4-3
d_call: .
cdr3_aa: CASSQDNGNYGYTF
cdr3_nt: TGCGCCAGCAGCCAAGATAACGGAAACTATGGCTACACCTTC

j_call: TRBJ1-6
clone_size: .
v_call: TRBV27
d_call: .
cdr3_aa: CASRIVVGGASNSPLHF
cdr3_nt: TGTGCCAGCAGGATCGTTGTGGGGGGGGCTTCCAATTCACCCCTCCACTTT

j_call: TRBJ1-5
clone_size: .
v_call: TRBV7-2
d_call: TRBD1
cdr3_aa: CASSPGQASNQPQHF
cdr3_nt: TGTGCCAGCAGCCCCGGACAGGCTAGCAATCAGCCCCAGCATTTT

j_call: TRBJ2-3
clone_size: .
v_call: TRBV12-3/TRBV12-4
d_call: TRBD1
cdr3_aa: CASSHGQGVTDTQYF
cdr3_nt: TGTGCCAGCAGTCATGGACAGGGGGTAACAGATACGCAGTATTTT

j_call: TRBJ2-3
clone_size: .
v_call: TRBV12-3/TRBV12-4
d_call: TRBD2
cdr3_aa: CASSSASGSTDTQYF
cdr3_nt: TGTGCCAGCAGTTCCGCTAGCGGGAGCACAGATACGCAGTATTTT

j_call: TRBJ2-5
clone_size: few
v_call: TRBV15
d_call: TRBD2
cdr3_aa: CATSRPSGRAHRGQETQYF
cdr3_nt: TGTGCCACCAGCAGGCCCAGCGGGAGGGCCCACCGTGGGCAAGAGACCCAGTACTTC

j_call: TRBJ2-1
clone_size: few
v_call: TRBV2
d_call: .
cdr3_aa: CASSGQGGSYNEQFF
cdr3_nt: TGTGCCAGCAGCGGCCAGGGGGGGTCCTACAATGAGCAGTTCTTC

j_call: TRBJ2-5
clone_size: .
v_call: TRBV12-3/TRBV12-4
d_call: .
cdr3_aa: CASRMTGPQETQYF
cdr3_nt: TGTGCCAGCAGGATGACAGGTCCTCAAGAGACCCAGTACTTC

j_call: TRBJ2-5
clone_size: .
v_call: TRBV7-9
d_call: .
cdr3_aa: CASSPLGRGLAETQYF
cdr3_nt: TGTGCCAGCAGCCCGCTCGGCCGGGGGCTGGCGGAGACCCAGTACTTC

j_call: TRBJ1-5
clone_size: few
v_call: TRBV7-9
d_call: .
cdr3_aa: CASSWDRNQPQHF
cdr3_nt: TGTGCCAGCAGCTGGGACCGAAATCAGCCCCAGCATTTT

j_call: TRBJ2-7
clone_size: few
v_call: TRBV3-1
d_call: .
cdr3_aa: CACGGSSYEQYF
cdr3_nt: TGTGCCTGCGGGGGCAGCTCCTACGAGCAGTACTTC

j_call: TRBJ1-6
clone_size: few
v_call: TRBV12-3/TRBV12-4
d_call: TRBD1
cdr3_aa: CASSFGQVWNSPLHF
cdr3_nt: TGTGCCAGCAGTTTTGGACAGGTTTGGAATTCACCCCTCCACTTT

j_call: TRBJ1-1
clone_size: few
v_call: TRBV12-3/TRBV12-4
d_call: .
cdr3_aa: CASSLVAGVWGNTEAFF
cdr3_nt: TGTGCCAGCAGTTTAGTGGCAGGGGTTTGGGGGAACACTGAAGCTTTCTTT

j_call: TRBJ2-1
clone_size: few
v_call: TRBV6-6
d_call: .
cdr3_aa: CASSYSMNSPPAEQFF
cdr3_nt: TGTGCCAGCAGTTACTCGATGAACAGCCCACCCGCTGAGCAGTTCTTC

j_call: TRBJ2-5
clone_size: .
v_call: TRBV3-1
d_call: .
cdr3_aa: CASSPRLKETQYF
cdr3_nt: TGTGCCAGCAGCCCGAGACTGAAGGAGACCCAGTACTTC

j_call: TRBJ2-7
clone_size: few
v_call: TRBV7-9
d_call: .
cdr3_aa: CASRTLKDEQYF
cdr3_nt: TGTGCCAGCAGGACCTTAAAGGACGAGCAGTACTTC

j_call: TRBJ2-2
clone_size: few
v_call: TRBV7-3
d_call: .
cdr3_aa: CASSSEGLGELFF
cdr3_nt: TGTGCCAGCAGCTCCGAGGGCCTCGGGGAGCTGTTTTTT

j_call: TRBJ2-7
clone_size: few
v_call: TRBV5-1
d_call: .
cdr3_aa: CASSLATVRSSYEQYF
cdr3_nt: TGCGCCAGCAGCTTGGCCACGGTGAGGAGCTCCTACGAGCAGTACTTC